A single sample is the source of the 20 T cell receptor beta chains below, sequenced in a study of T cells in narcolepsy. Profiling relied on immunoSEQ multiplex PCR, and the TCRdb table lists in-frame clones only, not all of them. The table shows roughly 25,000 clones, with 75% to 90% occurring only once. The sequenced material came from CD45RA- memory CD4+ T cells from PBMCs. Receptors were obtained from a human donor with narcolepsy.

This clone was found once. The CDR3 region has the DNA TGTGCCAGCTCACCACCAACCAGCGGGGATGAGCAGTTCTTC. Amino acid sequence: CASSPPTSGDEQFF. The J gene is TRBJ2-1, the V gene TRBV18; 7 bases map to TRBD2. The CDR3 spans 14 residues. Germline CDR1 and CDR2: KGHSH and LQKENI. The trim removed 0 bases at V and 8 bases at J, leaving 4 bases unmatched.

The rearrangement links TRBV19 to TRBJ1-2, with unresolved D. This CDR3 has 15 amino acids. Germline CDR1 LNHDA, CDR2 SQIVND (reference sequence). Between the trimmed V and J ends, which lost 1 base and 5 bases, there was a span of 14 bases. The chain's CDR3 is CASSIGPASGYGYTF. In nucleotides, the CDR3 is TGTGCCAGTAGTATAGGCCCAGCCAGCGGGTATGGCTACACCTTC. The variable domain in full, completed from reference TRBV19 and TRBJ1-2, reads DGGITQSPKYLFRKEGQNVTLSCEQNLNHDAMYWYRQDPGQGLRLIYYSQIVNDFQKGDIAEGYSVSREKKESFPLTVTSAQKNPTAFYLCASSIGPASGYGYTFGSGTRLTVV.

This chain joins TRBV6-1 and TRBJ2-1; 11 bases fit TRBD2. This CDR3 region has 16 residues. From germline, CDR1 is MNHNS and CDR2 SASEGT. J lost 4 bases, V lost 4 bases, and 6 bases had no gene match. The CDR3 loop is CASSAKLAGEYNEQFF. The CDR3, as DNA: TGTGCCAGCAGTGCCAAACTAGCGGGAGAATACAATGAGCAGTTCTTC.

This rearrangement joins TRBV4-2 to TRBJ1-4, with D possibly TRBD1 on 5 matching bases. The germline V and J ends were trimmed by 3 bases and 8 bases, with 19 bases remaining between them. The CDR3 has 16 residues. Germline CDR1 reads LGHNA; CDR2 reads YNFKEQ. The CDR3 DNA sequence: TGTGCCAGCAGCCATAAGGGGCGGACCACCCACGAAAAACTGTTTTTT. Amino acid sequence: CASSHKGRTTHEKLFF.

This clone was found once. Written as DNA, the CDR3 is TGTGCCAGCAGCCCCTGGTCGGGTAGCAATCAGCCCCAGCATTTT. This translates into CASSPWSGSNQPQHF. V and J are TRBV7-2 and TRBJ1-5; D remains ambiguous. Germline V gene sequence: CDR1 SGHTA, CDR2 FQGNSA. The CDR3 has 15 residues. V was cut by 5 bases and J by 0 bases, with 11 bases left in between.

This rearrangement joins TRBV19 to TRBJ1-1; 7 bases fit TRBD1. The CDR3 runs 13 residues. CDR1 LNHDA and CDR2 SQIVND come from the germline V gene (reference sequence). Trimming cost V 5 bases and J 4 bases; bases outside gene matches: 4. The CDR3 bases are TGTGCCAGTAGTTCACAGGGGCCCACTGAAGCTTTCTTT. As protein: CASSSQGPTEAFF.

This rearrangement joins TRBV6-5 to TRBJ2-2; a weak D match, TRBD2 (7 bases). V was pared by 4 bases and J by 1 base, with 13 bases between. Germline CDR1 is MNHEY and CDR2 is SVGAGI. CDR3 length: 16 amino acids. The CDR3 nucleotides are TGTGCCAGCAGTTCCCTGGGGGGGCGGAACACCGGGGAGCTGTTTTTT. The encoded protein is CASSSLGGRNTGELFF.

The chain recombines TRBV10-3 with TRBJ2-3; tentatively, D is TRBD2 (6 bases). CDR3 length equals 14 residues. The ends were cut back, 7 bases at V and 5 bases at J, with 16 bases in the middle. Germline V gene lookup returns CDR1 ENHRY and CDR2 SYGVKD. The CDR3 nucleotides read TGTGCCATCACACAAGCCACTAGCCAAGATACGCAGTATTTT. Protein: CAITQATSQDTQYF.

V gene TRBV19 combines with J gene TRBJ2-1, with 11 positions matching TRBD2. Germline V lookup: CDR1 LNHDA, CDR2 SQIVND (reference sequence). V trimming: 10 bases; J trimming: 10 bases; junction bases outside the gene matches: 15. The CDR3 spans 15 residues. This chain's CDR3 is CATEGGTSGSLEQFF. The DNA of the CDR3 is TGTGCCACTGAGGGGGGTACTAGCGGGAGTTTAGAGCAGTTCTTC.

The rearrangement joins TRBV5-1 to TRBJ2-3; TRBD2 agrees at 9 bases. J gave up 2 bases and V 4 bases, and 8 bases lay outside the gene matches. The CDR3 spans 16 residues. Germline V lookup: CDR1 SGHRS, CDR2 YFSETQ. The CDR3 sequence: CASSAASGNPTDTQYF. CDR3 coding DNA: TGCGCCAGCAGCGCGGCTAGCGGGAACCCCACAGATACGCAGTATTTT.

This chain connects TRBV28 to TRBJ2-3, with TRBD2 matching 7 bases. This CDR3 has 14 amino acids. Germline trimming cut 2 bases from V and 4 bases from J; bases unmatched to any gene: 3. The germline gives CDR1 MDHEN, CDR2 SYDVKM. CDR3 sequence reads: CASSLGGSADTQYF. The CDR3 DNA reads as TGTGCCAGCAGTTTAGGCGGGAGCGCAGATACGCAGTATTTT.

The V and J genes are TRBV25-1 and TRBJ2-6; 7 positions agree with TRBD1. V shed 0 bases, J shed 4 bases, and the junction held 9 bases outside the gene matches. The CDR3 has 18 amino acids. Germline CDR1 is MGHDK and CDR2 is SYGVNS. In DNA, the CDR3 is TGTGCCAGCAGTGAATATAACGACAGGGACAAGGGGGCCAACGTCCTGACTTTC. Translated: CASSEYNDRDKGANVLTF.

This chain joins TRBV19 and TRBJ2-7; D is possibly TRBD1 (6 bases). Germline CDR1 LNHDA, CDR2 SQIVND (reference sequence). The CDR3 sequence is 14 residues long. The ends were cut back, 3 bases at V and 5 bases at J, with 14 bases in the middle. For the CDR3, the DNA is TGTGCCAGTAGTATCTCACAGGGTAGGAACGAGCAGTACTTC. Protein: CASSISQGRNEQYF.

This sequence joins TRBV27 and TRBJ2-7; 9 bases are shared with TRBD2. Germline V gene sequence: CDR1 MNHEY, CDR2 SMNVEV (reference sequence). There are 15 residues in the CDR3. J was trimmed by 7 bases and V by 5 bases; bases with no gene match: 12. CDR3 loop: CASSGLAGAYGEQYF. As DNA, the CDR3 is TGTGCCAGCAGTGGATTAGCGGGAGCTTACGGGGAGCAGTACTTC.

This sequence joins TRBV9 and TRBJ2-6, with 11 bases aligning to TRBD1. The CDR3 contains 18 residues. Germline V gene lookup returns CDR1 SGDLS and CDR2 YYNGEE. Trimming at V came to 4 bases and at J to 1 base, leaving 7 bases not matched to a gene. The CDR3 sequence is CASSTHRDRGSGANVLTF. In nucleotides, the CDR3 is TGTGCCAGCAGCACCCACCGGGACAGGGGGTCTGGGGCCAACGTCCTGACTTTC.

This clone was found a few times. The chain joins TRBV10-3 to TRBJ2-7, with 7 bases aligning to TRBD1. J lost 4 bases, V lost 0 bases, and 9 bases had no gene match. Per germline, CDR1 ENHRY and CDR2 SYGVKD. CDR3 length: 16 residues. The DNA of the CDR3 is TGTGCCATCAGTGAGTCGGGGCGGCAGGGGGTGTACGAGCAGTACTTC. Amino acids: CAISESGRQGVYEQYF.

The V and J genes are TRBV7-7 and TRBJ2-2; 8 bases align to TRBD1. The CDR3 sequence is 15 residues long. Germline V gives CDR1 SSHAT, CDR2 FNYEAQ (reference sequence). After removal of 5 bases from V and 3 bases from J, the junction contained 5 bases not matched to a gene. This CDR3 reads CASSTRTGYTGELFF. The CDR3 nucleotides are TGTGCCAGCAGCACGCGGACAGGGTACACCGGGGAGCTGTTTTTT.

The chain couples TRBV7-2 to TRBJ1-4; tentatively, D is TRBD1 (5 bases). The CDR3 has 16 amino acids. Germline V gene data show CDR1 as SGHTA and CDR2 as FQGNSA. With 2 bases removed from V and 0 bases from J, the gap between germline ends came to 10 bases. As DNA, the CDR3 is TGTGCCAGCAGCTTAAGACCGACAGCAACTAATGAAAAACTGTTTTTT. Translated, it gives CASSLRPTATNEKLFF.

This clone came up once. V usage is TRBV5-1 and J usage is TRBJ2-3; 7 bases match TRBD2. This CDR3 comprises 17 residues. Germline V gives CDR1 SGHRS, CDR2 YFSETQ. V lost 0 bases, J lost 2 bases, and 9 bases stayed unmatched. CDR3 coding DNA: TGCGCCAGCAGCTTGGACAAACTAGCGCGGTCCACAGATACGCAGTATTTT. Protein sequence: CASSLDKLARSTDTQYF.

This clone has only one observation. Other DNA sequences in this sample translate to the same CDR3. This chain links TRBV5-6 with TRBJ2-7, with D possibly TRBD1 on 5 matching bases. The germline CDR1 and CDR2 sequences are SGHDT and YYEEEE. Trimming cost V 3 bases and J 3 bases, with 13 bases left between them. This CDR3 contains 14 residues. DNA of the CDR3: TGTGCCAGCAGCTCTGTAGGGGTATACTACGAGCAGTACTTC. Translated, it gives CASSSVGVYYEQYF.